These 24 T cell receptor beta chains came from one sample sequenced in a study of T-cell memory formation after mild COVID-19. TCRdb itself ran the 5' RACE reads through MiXCR, one entry per CDR3 protein. Altogether about 300,000 distinct CDR3 sequences are present, roughly 21% being singletons, with the ten largest covering around 21%. The sample was PBMCs or a T cell subset sorted from them (not recorded which). These receptors all come from a man aged 18-30 years who had mild COVID-19 (a few samples of this study predate the infection). Cell type and time point are not known.

V and J are TRBV2 and TRBJ2-3; 7 bases line up with TRBD2. This CDR3 has 15 amino acids. The V and J ends lost 5 bases and 0 bases, in that order; junction bases with no gene match: 5. Germline CDR1 SNHLY, CDR2 FYNNEI. The CDR3 sequence: CASSLAVSSTDTQYF. CDR3 nucleotide sequence: TGTGCCAGCAGTCTAGCGGTTTCTAGCACAGATACGCAGTATTTT.

This clonotype was detected many times. The chain links TRBV7-2 to TRBJ2-3, with a weak D call TRBD2 (5 bases). Germline V gene sequence: CDR1 SGHTA, CDR2 FQGNSA. Trimming cost V 5 bases and J 4 bases, with 10 bases left between them. The CDR3 sequence is 13 residues long. In DNA form, the CDR3 reads TGTGCCAGCAGCCACGGGATGGCAGATACGCAGTATTTT. Residues: CASSHGMADTQYF.

The V gene is TRBV5-1, the J gene TRBJ1-2, with D unclear. V gave up 6 bases and J gave up 3 bases, with 12 bases separating them. Germline V gives CDR1 SGHRS, CDR2 YFSETQ. The CDR3 is 13 amino acids. The CDR3 region is CASTVSRDYGYTF. The CDR3 nucleotides are TGCGCCAGCACGGTTAGCAGAGACTATGGCTACACCTTC.

This clonotype was picked up a small number of times. V and J are TRBV7-9 and TRBJ1-1, with unresolved D. This CDR3 has 13 residues. The germline V and J ends were trimmed by 5 bases and 5 bases, with 12 bases remaining between them. Germline V CDR1 and CDR2: SEHNR, FQNEAQ (reference sequence). CDR3 nucleotides: TGTGCCAGCAGCCTCCGTGGGGTGACTGAAGCTTTCTTT. Its protein product is CASSLRGVTEAFF.

This clonotype was seen a few times. The rearrangement uses TRBV6-5 and TRBJ2-5; the D gene is possibly TRBD1 (5 bases). The ends were cut back, 2 bases at V and 5 bases at J, with 9 bases in the middle. CDR1 and CDR2 (germline): MNHEY, SVGAGI. CDR3 length: 13 amino acids. The CDR3 DNA sequence: TGTGCCAGCAGTTACCAGGGAATGGAGACCCAGTACTTC. Its translation: CASSYQGMETQYF.

This clonotype has more than one count but fewer than ten. The chain combines TRBV7-2 with TRBJ2-3; 7 bases line up with TRBD1. The CDR3 consists of 16 residues. V gave up 1 base and J gave up 7 bases; unmatched junction bases: 11. Germline V gene lookup returns CDR1 SGHTA and CDR2 FQGNSA. The DNA for the CDR3 is TGTGCCAGCAGCTTAGGGACAGGCGTGGTGGGGTATACGCAGTATTTT. Translation: CASSLGTGVVGYTQYF.

The V call is TRBV15, the J call TRBJ2-7, with D perhaps given as TRBD1 or TRBD2 (5 bases each). The CDR3 contains 15 residues. From germline, CDR1 is LNHNV and CDR2 YYDKDF (reference sequence). With 5 bases removed from V and 2 bases from J, the gap between germline ends came to 16 bases. The CDR3 DNA reads as TGTGCCACCAGCGAGTCCGGGACGAGGACCTACGAGCAGTACTTC. Protein: CATSESGTRTYEQYF.

This rearrangement joins TRBV6-2 or TRBV6-3 to TRBJ1-2; D gene uncertain. Between the trimmed V and J ends, which lost 3 bases and 10 bases, there was a span of 6 bases. This CDR3 region has 10 residues. The germline CDR1 and CDR2 sequences are MNHEY and SVGEGT. CDR3 nucleotides: TGTGCCAGCAGTTATTCCTACTACACCTTC. Translated, it gives CASSYSYYTF.

This chain links TRBV5-8 with TRBJ2-3; the D gene is possibly TRBD1 (6 bases). The germline V gene encodes CDR1 SGHTS and CDR2 YDEGEE. The CDR3 has 14 amino acids. Trimming took 3 bases from V and 2 from J, leaving 10 bases between them. The CDR3 is CASSSGTLTDTQYF. In DNA, the CDR3 is TGTGCCAGCAGCTCGGGGACACTCACAGATACGCAGTATTTT. Using reference TRBV5-8 and TRBJ2-3 for the parts outside the CDR3, the full variable domain is EAGVTQSPTHLIKTRGQQATLRCSPISGHTSVYWYQQALGLGLQFLLWYDEGEERNRGNFPPRFSGRQFPNYSSELNVNALELEDSALYLCASSSGTLTDTQYFGPGTRLTVL.

This chain joins TRBV5-1 and TRBJ2-7; no reliable D call. CDR1 SGHRS and CDR2 YFSETQ come from the germline V gene. Trimming cost V 4 bases and J 1 base, with 12 bases left between them. The CDR3 has 14 residues. In nucleotides, the CDR3 is TGCGCCAGCAGCCCGGCGACGGTGTCCTACGAGCAGTACTTC. It specifies CASSPATVSYEQYF. The full variable domain, its missing parts supplied by reference TRBV5-1 and TRBJ2-7, is KAGVTQTPRYLIKTRGQQVTLSCSPISGHRSVSWYQQTPGQGLQFLFEYFSETQRNKGNFPGRFSGRQFSNSRSEMNVSTLELGDSALYLCASSPATVSYEQYFGPGTRLTVT.

The chain uses TRBV6-6 and TRBJ2-3; TRBD2 matches 14 bases. V was clipped by 6 bases and J by 3 bases; unmatched bases: 8. This CDR3 comprises 17 residues. Germline V gene data show CDR1 as MNHNY and CDR2 as SVGAGI (reference sequence). For the CDR3, the DNA is TGTGCCAGCAGACCTAGACTAGCGGGGGGGCTGACAGATACGCAGTATTTT. Protein sequence: CASRPRLAGGLTDTQYF.

The chain couples TRBV18 to TRBJ1-6; D possibly corresponds to TRBD1 (6 bases). Trimming stripped 6 bases from V and 7 bases from J, with 10 bases between. Germline CDR1 reads KGHSH; CDR2 reads LQKENI. The CDR3 is 13 residues long. The CDR3 protein is CASSVDRNSPLHF. The CDR3, as DNA: TGTGCCAGCTCGGTCGACAGGAATTCACCCCTCCACTTT.

The genes are TRBV7-7 and TRBJ2-7, with 11 bases matching TRBD1. The germline gives CDR1 SSHAT, CDR2 FNYEAQ (reference sequence). CDR3 length equals 14 residues. V shed 3 bases, J shed 3 bases, and the junction held 1 base outside the gene matches. The CDR3 spells CASSFGTGGYEQYF. The CDR3 DNA follows: TGTGCCAGCAGCTTTGGGACAGGGGGCTACGAGCAGTACTTC.

V gene TRBV29-1 combines with J gene TRBJ1-2; possible D gene TRBD1, 6 bases. Looked up from germline, CDR1 is SQVTM and CDR2 is ANQGSEA. This CDR3 is 13 amino acids long. V gave up 0 bases and J gave up 8 bases, with 13 bases separating them. CDR3 region: CSVEDLTRGGYTF. In nucleotides, the CDR3 is TGCAGCGTTGAAGATCTGACCAGGGGCGGCTACACCTTC.

V usage is TRBV6-2 or TRBV6-3 and J usage is TRBJ2-2; perhaps TRBD2 as D (5 bases). Trimming cost V 4 bases and J 3 bases, with 15 bases left between them. The CDR3 sequence is 16 residues long. Germline V gene data show CDR1 as MNHEY and CDR2 as SVGEGT. CDR3 residues: CASSWPPGMYTGELFF. The CDR3 DNA reads as TGTGCCAGCAGTTGGCCGCCGGGGATGTACACCGGGGAGCTGTTTTTT.

This chain uses TRBV7-9 with TRBJ2-6; D not resolved. CDR3 length: 16 residues. Trimming took off 4 bases at V and 4 bases at J, with 14 bases between the two ends. The germline gives CDR1 SEHNR, CDR2 FQNEAQ (reference sequence). The CDR3 reads CASSYIEVSGANVLTF. The DNA of the CDR3 is TGTGCCAGCAGCTACATCGAAGTCTCCGGGGCCAACGTCCTGACTTTC.

A few counts support this clonotype. The gene calls are TRBV29-1 and TRBJ1-1; D not resolved. This CDR3 is built from 13 residues. Per the germline V gene, CDR1 is SQVTM and CDR2 is ANQGSEA. Trimming shortened V by 2 bases and J by 0 bases, and 7 bases separated the two germline ends. The CDR3: CSVEYTLNTEAFF. CDR3 DNA sequence: TGCAGCGTTGAATACACCTTGAACACTGAAGCTTTCTTT.

This clonotype was seen ten or more times. This chain uses TRBV12-3 or TRBV12-4 with TRBJ2-2, with 9 bases that match TRBD2. The CDR3 covers 19 residues. With V trimmed by 3 bases and J by 0 bases, 11 bases remained unmatched. The DNA of the CDR3 is TGTGCCAGCAGTTTTCGGGCTCTCCTAGCGGGGACGAACACCGGGGAGCTGTTTTTT. Amino acid sequence: CASSFRALLAGTNTGELFF.

This clonotype was detected once. The chain combines TRBV15 with TRBJ2-3, with D unclear. There are 15 residues in the CDR3. Germline V CDR1 and CDR2: LNHNV, YYDKDF (reference sequence). V dropped 1 base and J dropped 1 base, with 9 bases sitting between them. The DNA of the CDR3 is TGTGCCACCAGCAGAGTATACCTGGGCACAGATACGCAGTATTTT. Translating it yields CATSRVYLGTDTQYF. Based on the CDR3 plus reference TRBV15 and TRBJ2-3, the full variable domain is DAMVIQNPRYQVTQFGKPVTLSCSQTLNHNVMYWYQQKSSQAPKLLFHYYDKDFNNEADTPDNFQSRRPNTSFCFLDIRSPGLGDTAMYLCATSRVYLGTDTQYFGPGTRLTVL.

Concerning this clonotype: This CDR3 is missing its conserved last phenylalanine or tryptophan, likely due to a read error. The chain combines TRBV29-1 with TRBJ2-5; D unclear. V was pared by 3 bases and J by 5 bases, with 7 bases between. This CDR3 region has 11 residues. CDR1 and CDR2 from the germline V gene are SQVTM and ANQGSEA. Here the CDR3 reads CSVETGETQYL. In DNA, the CDR3 is TGCAGCGTTGAGACCGGGGAGACCCAGTACTTA.

This chain uses TRBV6-5 with TRBJ1-1; tentatively, D is TRBD1 (5 bases). V lost 2 bases, J lost 4 bases, and 8 bases lay in between. Germline CDR1 and CDR2: MNHEY and SVGAGI. This CDR3 contains 13 residues. The CDR3 bases are TGTGCCAGCAGTTACGACGGGGGCACTGAAGCTTTCTTT. Translating it yields CASSYDGGTEAFF.

The chain uses TRBV12-5 and TRBJ2-3; 12 bases are shared with TRBD2. The CDR3 sequence is 17 residues long. The V gene end was trimmed by 6 bases and the J gene end by 5 bases; junction bases not matched to a gene: 12. CDR1 and CDR2 (germline): LGHNT, FRNRAP. The DNA for the CDR3 is TGTGCTAGTGGGGCCCATCCTAGCGGGGGGGCAATAGATACGCAGTATTTT. Encoded protein: CASGAHPSGGAIDTQYF.

This clonotype turned up a few times. This chain joins TRBV20-1 and TRBJ2-1, with D hard to call. Trimming removed 3 bases at V and 0 bases at J, with 6 bases between. The CDR3 is 13 residues long. CDR1 is DFQATT and CDR2 is SNEGSKA in the germline V gene (reference sequence). CDR3 amino acids: CSASADSYNEQFF. CDR3 nucleotide sequence: TGCAGTGCTAGCGCCGACTCCTACAATGAGCAGTTCTTC.

The rearrangement joins TRBV20-1 to TRBJ2-4, with D unresolved. Germline V CDR1 and CDR2: DFQATT, SNEGSKA (reference sequence). Trimming removed 1 base from V and 9 bases from J, with 16 bases in between. This CDR3 region has 14 residues. The CDR3 loop is CSARAPSGRPIQYF. Written as DNA, the CDR3 is TGCAGTGCTAGAGCCCCGTCGGGCAGGCCCATTCAGTACTTC.